Shown below are 10 T cell receptor beta chains from a single sample sequenced in a study of Graves' ophthalmopathy and Graves' hyperthyroidism. From RNA, the CDR3 regions of TCR beta chains were amplified and sequenced. HTBI primers primed a first-round RT-PCR, and a second-round multiplex PCR followed. TCRdb itself ran the multiplex PCR reads through MiXCR, one entry per CDR3 protein. Of roughly 480,000 distinct CDR3 sequences listed, 13% to 15% are singletons. Material for sequencing was blood. The receptors were gathered from a woman in her twenties or thirties with Graves' ophthalmopathy.

This clonotype was counted ten times or more. The rearrangement links TRBV12-5 to TRBJ1-5; D is unresolved. In germline, CDR1 is LGHNT, CDR2 FRNRAP. V was pared by 2 bases and J by 6 bases, with 8 bases between. CDR3 length equals 13 residues. CDR3 region: CASGLSRVQPQHF. Here the CDR3 DNA reads TGTGCTAGTGGTTTGTCCCGGGTTCAGCCCCAGCATTTT.

Only a few counts were recorded for this clonotype. This chain joins TRBV30 and TRBJ2-5; possibly TRBD1 for D (5 bases). The CDR3 is made up of 14 amino acids. Deletions cut 1 base from V and 5 bases from J, with 14 bases between. Germline V CDR1 and CDR2: GTSNPN, SVGIG (reference sequence). The CDR3 protein is CAWSGRVKGETQYF. Written as DNA, the CDR3 is TGTGCCTGGAGTGGTCGTGTTAAGGGGGAGACCCAGTACTTC.

This chain uses TRBV6-2 or TRBV6-3 with TRBJ2-4; possible D gene TRBD2, 5 bases. Trimming shortened V by 4 bases and J by 9 bases, and 7 bases separated the two germline ends. The CDR3 totals 11 residues. CDR1 MNHEY and CDR2 SVGEGT come from the germline V gene. The CDR3 nucleotides are TGTGCCAGCAGTTTGGGGAGCATTCAGTACTTC. Protein: CASSLGSIQYF.

This clonotype was picked up many times. The gene calls are TRBV11-1 and TRBJ2-4; no reliable D call. V lost 0 bases and J lost 8, with 17 bases in between. This CDR3 spans 16 amino acids. Germline assignment: CDR1 SGHAT and CDR2 FQDESV (reference sequence). The CDR3 reads CASSLAQTSFGDIQYF. CDR3 nucleotide sequence: TGTGCCAGCAGCTTAGCGCAGACATCGTTTGGGGACATTCAGTACTTC.

This clonotype has more than one count but fewer than ten. The chain combines TRBV9 with TRBJ2-7, with 8 bases identical to TRBD1. Losses at the gene ends were 3 bases for V and 6 bases for J; bases not matched to a gene: 5. Germline CDR1 reads SGDLS; CDR2 reads YYNGEE. CDR3 length: 13 residues. The CDR3 nucleotides read TGTGCCAGCAGCGCAACCACAGGGGGCGAGCAGTACTTC. Amino acids: CASSATTGGEQYF.

This clonotype was seen only once. The chain couples TRBV12-3 or TRBV12-4 to TRBJ1-6; maybe TRBD1 (5 bases). V lost 6 bases to trimming and J lost 15 bases, with 18 bases between them. There are 13 residues in the CDR3. CDR3 in DNA: TGTGCCAGCAGCCGGGACGGCGCCGGGTACCTCCACTTT. The encoded protein is CASSRDGAGYLHF.

This clonotype has ten or more counts. One end of the junction fails to match germline, which may point to a read error. The chain uses TRBV15 and TRBJ1-2; D not certain. The CDR3 is 11 residues long. Per germline, CDR1 LNHNV and CDR2 YYDKDF (reference sequence). This CDR3 reads CATSRDRTVSF. The CDR3 region has the DNA TGTGCCACCAGCAGAGATCGGACGGTGAGCTTC.

This rearrangement joins TRBV6-5 to TRBJ1-2; 9 bases agree with TRBD1. CDR1 and CDR2 (germline): MNHEY, SVGAGI. This CDR3 is 15 amino acids long. J lost 3 bases, V lost 5 bases, and 7 bases had no gene match. The CDR3 DNA reads TGTGCCAGCAGTCTACTAAGGACAGGGGACTATGGCTACACCTTC. This codes for CASSLLRTGDYGYTF.

There are many counts of this clonotype. This chain uses TRBV19 with TRBJ1-2; 7 bases agree with TRBD1. Germline CDR1 LNHDA, CDR2 SQIVND (reference sequence). Trimming at V came to 9 bases and at J to 4 bases, leaving 5 bases not matched to a gene. The CDR3 consists of 12 residues. CDR3 amino acids: CASRDSLYGYTF. CDR3 DNA: TGTGCCAGCCGGGACAGCCTCTATGGCTACACCTTC. The whole variable domain, remainder taken from reference TRBV19 and TRBJ1-2, is DGGITQSPKYLFRKEGQNVTLSCEQNLNHDAMYWYRQDPGQGLRLIYYSQIVNDFQKGDIAEGYSVSREKKESFPLTVTSAQKNPTAFYLCASRDSLYGYTFGSGTRLTVV.

This clonotype was recorded at least ten times. This chain connects TRBV25-1 to TRBJ1-2; D ambiguous. From germline, CDR1 is MGHDK and CDR2 SYGVNS. Trimming shortened V by 7 bases and J by 0 bases, and 9 bases separated the two germline ends. This CDR3 is built from 13 residues. The CDR3 sequence is CASTGGANYGYTF. DNA for the CDR3: TGTGCCAGCACGGGCGGAGCTAACTATGGCTACACCTTC.